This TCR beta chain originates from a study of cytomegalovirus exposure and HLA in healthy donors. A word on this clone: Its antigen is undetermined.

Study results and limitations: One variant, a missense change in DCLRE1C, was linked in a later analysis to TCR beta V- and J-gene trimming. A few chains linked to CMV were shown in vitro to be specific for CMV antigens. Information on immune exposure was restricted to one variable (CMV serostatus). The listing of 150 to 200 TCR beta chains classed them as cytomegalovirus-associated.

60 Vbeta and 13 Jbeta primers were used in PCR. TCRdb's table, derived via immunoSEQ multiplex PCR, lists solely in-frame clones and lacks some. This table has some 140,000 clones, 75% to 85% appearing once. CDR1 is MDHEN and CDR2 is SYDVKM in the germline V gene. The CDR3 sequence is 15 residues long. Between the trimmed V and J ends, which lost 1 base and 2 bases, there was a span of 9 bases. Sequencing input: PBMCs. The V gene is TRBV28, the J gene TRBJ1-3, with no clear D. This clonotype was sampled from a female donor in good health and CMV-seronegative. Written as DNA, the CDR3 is TGTGCCAGCAGTTTATCAGACACCGCTGGAAACACCATATATTTT. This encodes CASSLSDTAGNTIYF.